This TCR beta chain was observed in a study of patients and donors after allogeneic stem cell transplantation. In TCRdb, the RT-PCR reads were re-called with MiXCR into one record per CDR3 protein. The sample lists 800,000 to 1,000,000 distinct CDR3 sequences, roughly 18% occurring once. With V trimmed by 5 bases and J by 1 base, 4 bases remained unmatched. This CDR3 is 14 amino acids long. This clonotype was seen repeatedly, ten times or more. The genes are TRBV12-3 or TRBV12-4 and TRBJ2-5; 7 nucleotides align to TRBD2. The source of this sequence is a human donor who was either an allogeneic HSCT recipient or a stem cell or donor lymphocyte infusion donor (not recorded which). It is not recorded whose cells these are; they may come from a transplant donor. Material: blood, either unsorted or a sorted T cell fraction (not recorded which). CDR3 loop: CASSPLAVQETQYF. The CDR3 DNA is TGTGCCAGCAGTCCTCTAGCGGTCCAAGAGACCCAGTACTTC.